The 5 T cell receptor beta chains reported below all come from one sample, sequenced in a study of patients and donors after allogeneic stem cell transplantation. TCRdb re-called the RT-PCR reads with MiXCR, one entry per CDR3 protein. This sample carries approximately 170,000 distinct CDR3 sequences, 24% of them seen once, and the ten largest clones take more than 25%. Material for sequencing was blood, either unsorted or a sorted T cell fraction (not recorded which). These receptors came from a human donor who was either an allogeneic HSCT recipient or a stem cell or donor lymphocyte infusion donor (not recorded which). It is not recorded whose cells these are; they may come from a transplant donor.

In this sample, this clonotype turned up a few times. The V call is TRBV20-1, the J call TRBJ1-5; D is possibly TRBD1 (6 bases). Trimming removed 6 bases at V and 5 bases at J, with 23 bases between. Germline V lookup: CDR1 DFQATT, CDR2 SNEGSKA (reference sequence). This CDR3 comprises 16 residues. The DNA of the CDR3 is TGCAGTGCCCGGCGGGCAGGGGCGAGGATTTATCAGCCCCAGCATTTT. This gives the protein CSARRAGARIYQPQHF.

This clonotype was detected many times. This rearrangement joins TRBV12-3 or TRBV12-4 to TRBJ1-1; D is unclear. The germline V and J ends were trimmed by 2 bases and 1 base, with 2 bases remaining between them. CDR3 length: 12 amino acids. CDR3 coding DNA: TGTGCCAGCAGTTTATGGAACACTGAAGCTTTCTTT. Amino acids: CASSLWNTEAFF.

In DNA, the CDR3 is TGTGCCAGCAGCCTCACGGCAGGCCTTGAAGCTTTCTTT. Amino acids: CASSLTAGLEAFF. The chain combines TRBV7-3 with TRBJ1-1; D remains ambiguous. The CDR3 has 13 amino acids. CDR1 is SGHTA, CDR2 FQGTGA, per germline. The V and J ends lost 5 bases and 7 bases respectively, with 14 bases between them.

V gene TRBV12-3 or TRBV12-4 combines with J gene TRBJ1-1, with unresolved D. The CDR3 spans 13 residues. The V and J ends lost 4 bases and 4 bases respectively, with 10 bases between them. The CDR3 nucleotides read TGTGCCAGCAGTTCCCTTGGGCCCACTGAAGCTTTCTTT. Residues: CASSSLGPTEAFF.

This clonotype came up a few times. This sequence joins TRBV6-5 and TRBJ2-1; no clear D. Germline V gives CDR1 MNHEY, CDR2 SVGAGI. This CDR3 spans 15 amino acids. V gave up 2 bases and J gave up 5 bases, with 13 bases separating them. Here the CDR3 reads CASSYKIPLHNEQFF. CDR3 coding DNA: TGTGCCAGCAGTTACAAAATACCCTTACACAATGAGCAGTTCTTC.